The sequence of this T cell receptor beta chain was determined in a study of blood T cell repertoires in COVID-19. Overall study context: There were acute and convalescent COVID-19 samples, and they came from the United States, Italy and Spain.

Germline-derived CDR1 and CDR2 are SNHLY and FYNNEI. The length of the CDR3 is 12 residues. V lost 4 bases to trimming and J lost 4 bases, with 7 bases between them. Method: immunoSEQ multiplex PCR; TCRdb's copy keeps in-frame clones and lacks some. The sample lists around 110,000 clones; approximately 84% were seen once. The sequence came from a woman aged 55-75 years with acute or convalescent COVID-19. The sequenced sample was peripheral blood. J is TRBJ1-1 and V is TRBV2; possible D gene TRBD1, 5 bases. Here the CDR3 reads CASSGQFTEAFF. The CDR3 DNA is TGTGCCAGCAGTGGACAGTTCACTGAAGCTTTCTTT.